Detailed here is one T cell receptor beta chain. Its target antigen remains unknown. No qualities accompany the bases; no much larger clone lies one base away. Collaborating institutions collected whole blood in K2EDTA tubes following their own protocols. For TCRbeta analysis, collaborators shipped samples as frozen whole blood, isolated PBMCs, or DNA extracted from either of those sample types. These data are taken from a study of blood T cell repertoires in COVID-19 (dated by TCRdb to between 2020 and 2021). Study-wide context: Collaborator samples came from the United States, Italy and Spain and covered acute and convalescent phases of COVID-19. The material from the prospective study consisted of cDNA or gDNA derived from T cells, B-cell-depleted T cells, or PBMCs. Deeply sampled blood TCRbeta repertoires from subjects exposed to, actively infected with, or recovered from COVID-19 were included in the dataset. The repertoires were made available in a free public database intended to serve as a resource for research on the immune response to SARS-CoV-2. Samples were obtained from the ongoing ImmuneRACE study (first 160 participants) and from 1,000 to 1,500 subjects provided by 6 global collaborators. Nearly every sample came with metadata listing a de-identified subject ID, COVID-19 status, age in years and sex. Where available, HLA class I and class II types were obtained from metadata supplied by the sample provider rather than from assay-based typing. Findings and caveats that apply to the study as a whole: The quantity of clinical and demographic metadata differed by source and by participant and was supplied without curation.

Cut back by 4 bases and 6 bases, the V and J ends lie 16 bases apart. The CDR3 sequence holds 14 residues, the cysteine and phenylalanine included. The sequence is cut down to CDR3 DNA, 42 bases in frame from base 1. CDR1 and CDR2 are read off the germline V gene (reference sequence) as LGHDT and YNNKEL. TCRbeta CDR3 regions were amplified from genomic DNA using the immunoSEQ Assay, a bias-controlled multiplex PCR. From the authors' description of their analysis: The number of nucleated cells in each sample was estimated from the amplification of reference gene primers within the assay. To quantify the absolute abundance of each unique TCRbeta CDR3 rearrangement, sequence reads were collapsed and filtered. For each sample, productive Simpson clonality was calculated as the square root of Simpson's diversity index over productive rearrangements. In TCRdb, the immuneACCESS table is reduced to in-frame sequences with V and J assigned. These tables do not hold every clone; where another copy was compared, an unresolved V gene accounts for under half, and the others remain unexplained. D and trimming come from the DNA, and the V and J calls and clone size come from that table. The sample includes fewer than 200,000 clones, with 83% observed a single time. The top ten constitute around 2% of the sample.

The chain was built from TRBV3-1 (or the pseudogene TRBV3-2) and TRBJ2-7, with the D gene call left open. The clonotype originates from a woman older than 75 with acute or convalescent COVID-19. Sequencing was carried out using peripheral blood. DNA sequence: TGTGCCAGCAGCCCGCGACAATTGTTGTCCGAGCAGTACTTC. Translated, it reads CASSPRQLLSEQYF.